This paragraph covers one T cell receptor (beta chain) sequence. Its specificity is unknown. The table came from immunoSEQ multiplex PCR; TCRdb's copy has only in-frame clones and leaves some out. The sample includes fewer than 20,000 clones, about 69% seen only once; the top ten take 8.5% to 9.5%. The sample is drawn from a study of tumor-infiltrating lymphocytes in localized non-small cell lung cancer. Study background: Some samples were collected after neoadjuvant chemotherapy; smokers, never-smokers and several histologies were included. From each patient, both tumor and uninvolved lung, non-adjacent to tumor, were sampled.

Findings and caveats of the study: Available tissue quantity limited TCR sequencing to a patient subset. T-cell fraction did not differ between immunotypes IM1 and IM2.

Looked up from germline, CDR1 is ENHRY and CDR2 is SYGVKD. The ends lost 6 bases at V and 5 bases at J; junction bases unmatched: 7. The CDR3 length is 14 residues. Input material: lung tumor tissue. The receptor comes from a human donor with non-small cell lung cancer. The J gene is TRBJ2-7, the V gene TRBV10-3; 10 bases are shared with TRBD1. CDR3 sequence reads: CAIRTDRGPNEQYF. The CDR3 DNA follows: TGTGCCATCAGGACCGACAGGGGGCCGAACGAGCAGTACTTC.